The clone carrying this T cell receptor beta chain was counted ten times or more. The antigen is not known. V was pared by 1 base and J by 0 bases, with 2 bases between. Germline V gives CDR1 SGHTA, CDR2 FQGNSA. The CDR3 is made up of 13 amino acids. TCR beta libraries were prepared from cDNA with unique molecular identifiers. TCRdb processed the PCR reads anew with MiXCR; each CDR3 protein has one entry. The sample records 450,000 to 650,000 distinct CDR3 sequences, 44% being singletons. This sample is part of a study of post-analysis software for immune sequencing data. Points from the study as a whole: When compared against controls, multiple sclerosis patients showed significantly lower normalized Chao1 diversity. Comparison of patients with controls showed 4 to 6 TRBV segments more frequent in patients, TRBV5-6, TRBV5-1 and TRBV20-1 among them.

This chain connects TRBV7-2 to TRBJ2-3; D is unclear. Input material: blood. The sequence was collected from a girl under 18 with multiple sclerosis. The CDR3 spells CASSLVSTDTQYF. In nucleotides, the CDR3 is TGTGCCAGCAGCTTAGTTAGCACAGATACGCAGTATTTT. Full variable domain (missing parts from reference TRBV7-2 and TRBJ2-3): GAGVSQSPSNKVTEKGKDVELRCDPISGHTALYWYRQSLGQGLEFLIYFQGNSAPDKSGLPSDRFSAERTGGSVSTLTIQRTQQEDSAVYLCASSLVSTDTQYFGPGTRLTVL.